This TCR beta chain is from a study of technical replicates of blood from several donors. Using immunoSEQ multiplex PCR, the repertoire was profiled, and TCRdb retains in-frame clones only, with some absent. The sample records about 83,000 clones, 90% to 95% being singletons. This CDR3 region has 18 residues. The trim removed 2 bases at V and 3 bases at J, leaving 14 bases unmatched. Germline CDR1 reads SGHDT; CDR2 reads YYEEEE. In this sample, this clone turned up a few times. V is TRBV5-6 and J is TRBJ1-5; 7 positions agree with TRBD1. The clonotype originates from a human donor in good health. The sample was T cells isolated from PBMCs. CDR3 residues: CASSFNRNRGSHNQPQHF. The CDR3, as DNA: TGTGCCAGCAGCTTCAACCGAAACAGGGGCTCCCACAATCAGCCCCAGCATTTT.